The clone carrying this TCR beta chain was picked up many times. Its antigen is not identified. This sample is drawn from a study of T-cell reconstitution after alpha-beta-depleted transplantation in children. Using unique molecular identifiers, the investigators prepared the TCRbeta library. MiXCR was run by TCRdb on the PCR reads, yielding one entry per CDR3 protein. The sample has around 31,000 distinct CDR3 sequences, 5% to 7% seen once. Findings of the study overall: Some patients showed high day-60 TCRbeta diversity, which derived from surviving recipient T cells and thymic progenitors. By one year post-transplant, T-cell counts and diversity largely arose from T cells that were newly produced. Reported findings indicate that, about two months after transplant, alpha-beta T cells came from several hundred expanded clones, which were derived from non-depleted graft cells.

Germline V CDR1 and CDR2: SGDLS, YYNGEE. The CDR3 has 15 amino acids. V dropped 4 bases and J dropped 0; count of bases not matched to a gene: 4. The sequence was collected from a child younger than two who had a stem cell transplant for acute myeloid leukemia, so the T cells may come from the graft donor. This sequence joins TRBV9 and TRBJ2-1; 7 bases align to TRBD1. The input for sequencing was peripheral blood, taken 60 days after TCRalphabeta/CD19-depleted stem cell transplant. The DNA for the CDR3 is TGTGCCAGCAGCACGGGACAGAGCTCCTACAATGAGCAGTTCTTC. Residues: CASSTGQSSYNEQFF. Supplemented by reference TRBV9 and TRBJ2-1, the full variable domain reads DSGVTQTPKHLITATGQRVTLRCSPRSGDLSVYWYQQSLDQGLQFLIQYYNGEERAKGNILERFSAQQFPDLHSELNLSSLELGDSALYFCASSTGQSSYNEQFFGPGTRLTVL.